This T cell receptor (beta chain) was sequenced during a study of T cells after yellow fever vaccination. About the research overall: Fractions of low cell number were prepared using SMART-Seq v4 Ultra Low Input. Findings of the study overall: Although most clonotypes did not, a small share appeared in both CD4 and CD8 compartments. The secondary response was weaker but peaked faster, day 5 versus 15.

With regard to this clonotype: Antigen specificity is unknown.

The V end was cut by 0 bases, the J end by 1 base, with 11 bases between. This CDR3 is 16 amino acids long. Germline CDR1 is SGHTA and CDR2 is FQGNSA. TCRdb reprocessed the 5' RACE reads with MiXCR, giving one entry per CDR3 protein. The sample consists of about 300,000 distinct CDR3 sequences, around 7% of them appearing once. The TCR originated in a man between 18 and 29 years old who received the YFV17D yellow fever vaccine. The chain recombines TRBV7-2 with TRBJ2-3; the D gene is possibly TRBD2 (6 bases). The sequencing here drew on PBMCs, taken approximately 47 days after the first yellow fever vaccination. CDR3 sequence reads: CASSLALASGTDTQYF. CDR3 nucleotides: TGTGCCAGCAGCTTAGCGCTGGCTAGCGGCACAGATACGCAGTATTTT.